A few counts support the clone carrying this T cell receptor (beta chain). Germline V gene data show CDR1 as SGHTA and CDR2 as FQGNSA. V lost 3 bases to trimming and J lost 2 bases, with 11 bases between them. The CDR3 has 14 residues. This sample is part of a study of identical twins. TCRdb called the 5' RACE reads again in MiXCR, with one record for every CDR3 protein. The data hold 500,000 to 700,000 distinct CDR3 sequences, with 7.1% observed a single time. The sample was also linked to a second study, of yellow fever vaccine responses in identical twins.

The sequence was collected from a woman aged 18 to 35 in good health. Sequencing input: PBMCs. J is TRBJ2-7 and V is TRBV7-2, with a tentative D call TRBD1 (7 bases). The CDR3 protein is CASSLAGGTYEQYV. The CDR3 DNA is TGTGCCAGCAGCTTGGCAGGGGGGACCTACGAGCAGTACGTC.